This T cell receptor beta chain was profiled in a study of blood T cell repertoires in COVID-19. Study-wide context: The analysed material was cDNA or gDNA that came from T cells, B-cell-depleted T cells, or PBMCs.

CDR3 length equals 15 residues. Trimming at V came to 6 bases and at J to 0 bases, leaving 7 bases not matched to a gene. Germline V CDR1 and CDR2: MDHEN, SYDVKM. Per the authors' pipeline: Nucleated cell number was recorded as an estimate derived from reference gene primer amplification. Assay: immunoSEQ multiplex PCR; the TCRdb copy retains only in-frame clones and omits some. From that table come the V and J calls and clone size; the DNA was used to work out D and trimming. The sample lists roughly 86,000 clones, around 83% seen once, with about 2.1% in the top ten. Sample: peripheral blood. The receptor comes from a woman aged 65 to 85 with acute or convalescent COVID-19. The gene calls are TRBV28 and TRBJ1-1; the match to TRBD1 covers 7 bases. Written as DNA, the CDR3 is TGTGCCAGCAGCCGGGACAGTCATATGAACACTGAAGCTTTCTTT. As protein: CASSRDSHMNTEAFF.